Listed below are T cell receptor beta chains from one sample, sequenced in a study of radiotherapy plus CTLA-4 blockade in lung cancer. The assay was immunoSEQ multiplex PCR, and TCRdb's table has in-frame clones only and misses some. This sample has some 110,000 clones; about 77% occur once, and the top ten carry 4.5% to 5.5%. The sample here was peripheral blood, taken from a patient treated with radiotherapy plus ipilimumab. The receptors here all came from a human donor with non-small cell lung cancer who had a partial response to radiotherapy plus ipilimumab. The CDR3 runs from the conserved cysteine through the conserved F or W. Fields, in order: D gene, V gene, J gene, clone size, CDR3 protein, CDR3 DNA. The D gene is left open where the match is weak. The size entry is marked missing in some rows and otherwise reads once, few, many or a size class.

d_call: TRBD1
v_call: TRBV6-5
j_call: TRBJ1-2
clone_size: once
cdr3_aa: CASSYSGQGRYGYTF
cdr3_nt: TGTGCCAGCAGTTACTCCGGACAGGGGCGGTATGGCTACACCTTC

d_call: -
v_call: TRBV5-1
j_call: TRBJ2-1
clone_size: -
cdr3_aa: CASTLLAVSYNEQFF
cdr3_nt: TGCGCCAGCACACTTCTGGCGGTCTCCTACAATGAGCAGTTCTTC

d_call: -
v_call: TRBV6-5
j_call: TRBJ1-1
clone_size: few
cdr3_aa: CASRAGLNTEAFF
cdr3_nt: TGTGCCAGCAGGGCAGGCCTGAACACTGAAGCTTTCTTT

d_call: TRBD1
v_call: TRBV28
j_call: TRBJ1-1
clone_size: -
cdr3_aa: CASSSGQGNTEAFF
cdr3_nt: TGTGCCAGCAGCTCTGGACAGGGGAACACTGAAGCTTTCTTT

d_call: -
v_call: TRBV7-3
j_call: TRBJ2-2
clone_size: -
cdr3_aa: CASSLLGAITGELFF
cdr3_nt: TGTGCCAGCAGCTTATTGGGAGCTATCACCGGGGAGCTGTTTTTT

d_call: TRBD2
v_call: TRBV19
j_call: TRBJ2-1
clone_size: -
cdr3_aa: CASSAPRLAGGEQFF
cdr3_nt: TGTGCCAGTAGCGCCCCTCGACTAGCGGGAGGTGAGCAGTTCTTC

d_call: -
v_call: TRBV11-2
j_call: TRBJ2-5
clone_size: -
cdr3_aa: CASSIPPGVSETQYF
cdr3_nt: TGTGCCAGCAGCATACCTCCGGGGGTTTCCGAGACCCAGTACTTC

d_call: -
v_call: TRBV11-2
j_call: TRBJ2-1
clone_size: -
cdr3_aa: CASSLGGASEIFYNEQFF
cdr3_nt: TGTGCCAGCAGCTTAGGCGGGGCGTCGGAGATCTTCTACAATGAGCAGTTCTTC

d_call: TRBD1
v_call: TRBV28
j_call: TRBJ1-2
clone_size: -
cdr3_aa: CASSPRGQGAGNYGYTF
cdr3_nt: TGTGCCAGCAGTCCCCGAGGACAGGGGGCAGGGAACTATGGCTACACCTTC

d_call: TRBD1
v_call: TRBV19
j_call: TRBJ1-1
clone_size: -
cdr3_aa: CASSEDRGTTKNTEAFF
cdr3_nt: TGTGCCAGTAGTGAGGACAGGGGGACTACTAAGAACACTGAAGCTTTCTTT

d_call: -
v_call: TRBV28
j_call: TRBJ1-1
clone_size: -
cdr3_aa: CASSSPGEGGRTEAFF
cdr3_nt: TGTGCCAGCAGTTCCCCCGGCGAGGGGGGGCGAACTGAAGCTTTCTTT

d_call: -
v_call: TRBV28
j_call: TRBJ2-1
clone_size: -
cdr3_aa: CASSLTTSIHNEQFF
cdr3_nt: TGTGCCAGCAGTTTGACCACTAGCATCCACAATGAGCAGTTCTTC

d_call: -
v_call: TRBV6-6
j_call: TRBJ1-4
clone_size: -
cdr3_aa: CASSRESTNEKLFF
cdr3_nt: TGTGCCAGCAGCCGGGAGTCAACTAATGAAAAACTGTTTTTT

d_call: -
v_call: TRBV15
j_call: TRBJ1-5
clone_size: -
cdr3_aa: CATSQGGQSNQPQHF
cdr3_nt: TGTGCCACCAGCCAAGGAGGGCAGAGCAATCAGCCCCAGCATTTT

d_call: TRBD2
v_call: TRBV19
j_call: TRBJ2-2
clone_size: -
cdr3_aa: CASRDQGGTGELFF
cdr3_nt: TGTGCCAGTAGAGACCAGGGAGGGACCGGGGAGCTGTTTTTT

d_call: TRBD1
v_call: TRBV5-4
j_call: TRBJ2-2
clone_size: -
cdr3_aa: CASSSAGTGGTGELFF
cdr3_nt: TGTGCCAGCAGCTCGGCAGGGACAGGGGGCACCGGGGAGCTGTTTTTT

d_call: -
v_call: TRBV28
j_call: TRBJ2-3
clone_size: -
cdr3_aa: CASSSEGSTDTQYF
cdr3_nt: TGTGCCAGCAGTTCTGAGGGTAGCACAGATACGCAGTATTTT

d_call: TRBD1
v_call: TRBV6-5
j_call: TRBJ2-5
clone_size: -
cdr3_aa: CASRVDRVPETQYF
cdr3_nt: TGTGCCAGCCGCGTGGACAGGGTGCCAGAGACCCAGTACTTC

d_call: TRBD1
v_call: TRBV2
j_call: TRBJ2-6
clone_size: once
cdr3_aa: CASSFPSIRDRVHGANVLTF
cdr3_nt: TGTGCCAGCAGCTTCCCCTCAATTCGGGACAGGGTACACGGGGCCAACGTCCTGACTTTC

d_call: TRBD1
v_call: TRBV11-2
j_call: TRBJ2-1
clone_size: -
cdr3_aa: CASSFDRGFYNEQFF
cdr3_nt: TGTGCCAGCAGCTTTGACAGGGGATTCTACAATGAGCAGTTCTTC

d_call: -
v_call: TRBV2
j_call: TRBJ1-5
clone_size: -
cdr3_aa: CASRTDRYSNQPQHF
cdr3_nt: TGTGCCAGCAGAACAGACAGGTATAGCAATCAGCCCCAGCATTTT

d_call: -
v_call: TRBV4-2
j_call: TRBJ2-3
clone_size: -
cdr3_aa: CASSLDVSTDTQYF
cdr3_nt: TGTGCCAGCAGCCTAGACGTAAGCACAGATACGCAGTATTTT

d_call: -
v_call: TRBV5-4
j_call: TRBJ2-5
clone_size: -
cdr3_aa: CARSLPTDQETQYF
cdr3_nt: TGTGCCAGAAGCTTGCCGACAGACCAAGAGACCCAGTACTTC

d_call: TRBD2
v_call: TRBV5-6
j_call: TRBJ2-7
clone_size: -
cdr3_aa: CASSLGSGRRYEQYF
cdr3_nt: TGTGCCAGCAGCTTGGGCAGCGGGAGAAGGTACGAGCAGTACTTC

d_call: TRBD1
v_call: TRBV15
j_call: TRBJ1-1
clone_size: few
cdr3_aa: CATSPRPTGLGTEAFF
cdr3_nt: TGTGCCACCAGCCCCCGCCCGACAGGGTTGGGCACTGAAGCTTTCTTT

d_call: -
v_call: TRBV7-2
j_call: TRBJ2-2
clone_size: -
cdr3_aa: CASSLRGRNTGELFF
cdr3_nt: TGTGCCAGCAGCTTAAGGGGGAGAAACACCGGGGAGCTGTTTTTT

d_call: -
v_call: TRBV6-1
j_call: TRBJ2-2
clone_size: once
cdr3_aa: CASSERESAGELFF
cdr3_nt: TGTGCCAGCAGTGAACGCGAGAGCGCCGGGGAGCTGTTTTTT

d_call: TRBD1
v_call: TRBV10-3
j_call: TRBJ2-2
clone_size: -
cdr3_aa: CAISDPGTANTGELFF
cdr3_nt: TGTGCCATCAGTGACCCCGGGACAGCGAACACCGGGGAGCTGTTTTTT

d_call: -
v_call: TRBV5-1
j_call: TRBJ1-3
clone_size: -
cdr3_aa: CASSSGDPRRGSGNTIYF
cdr3_nt: TGCGCCAGCAGCTCCGGGGACCCAAGGAGGGGCTCTGGAAACACCATATATTTT

d_call: -
v_call: TRBV18
j_call: TRBJ1-1
clone_size: -
cdr3_aa: CASSQGFRGDTEAFF
cdr3_nt: TGTGCCAGCTCACAGGGGTTCCGGGGGGACACTGAAGCTTTCTTT

d_call: -
v_call: TRBV4-3
j_call: TRBJ1-1
clone_size: once
cdr3_aa: CASSRGITLEAFF
cdr3_nt: TGCGCCAGCAGCAGAGGGATAACACTTGAAGCTTTCTTT

d_call: -
v_call: TRBV5-1
j_call: TRBJ1-2
clone_size: -
cdr3_aa: CASSLMASNYGYTF
cdr3_nt: TGCGCCAGCAGCTTAATGGCCTCTAACTATGGCTACACCTTC

d_call: TRBD1
v_call: TRBV6-5
j_call: TRBJ1-2
clone_size: -
cdr3_aa: CASSRTGTGVAF
cdr3_nt: TGTGCCAGCAGTAGAACCGGGACAGGAGTGGCCTTC

d_call: -
v_call: TRBV4-1
j_call: TRBJ1-5
clone_size: -
cdr3_aa: CASSQSAGTTQPQHF
cdr3_nt: TGCGCCAGCAGCCAATCCGCCGGGACAACTCAGCCCCAGCATTTT

d_call: -
v_call: TRBV7-2
j_call: TRBJ1-5
clone_size: once
cdr3_aa: CASSLGLLDQPQHF
cdr3_nt: TGTGCCAGCAGCCTGGGACTCCTGGATCAGCCCCAGCATTTT

d_call: TRBD2
v_call: TRBV9
j_call: TRBJ2-3
clone_size: -
cdr3_aa: CASRSLAGTDTQYF
cdr3_nt: TGTGCCAGCAGGTCCCTAGCGGGGACAGATACGCAGTATTTT

d_call: TRBD1
v_call: TRBV6-5
j_call: TRBJ1-1
clone_size: -
cdr3_aa: CASSYAQGAGNTEAFF
cdr3_nt: TGTGCCAGCAGTTATGCGCAGGGGGCTGGGAACACTGAAGCTTTCTTT

d_call: -
v_call: TRBV27
j_call: TRBJ1-5
clone_size: -
cdr3_aa: CASSWRGSSQPQHF
cdr3_nt: TGTGCCAGCAGTTGGCGGGGGTCGAGTCAGCCCCAGCATTTT

d_call: -
v_call: TRBV28
j_call: TRBJ1-1
clone_size: -
cdr3_aa: CASSLSMPGTEAFF
cdr3_nt: TGTGCCAGCAGTTTATCGATGCCGGGGACTGAAGCTTTCTTT

d_call: TRBD2
v_call: TRBV11-3
j_call: TRBJ2-3
clone_size: -
cdr3_aa: CASSFRLAGPLRTDTQYF
cdr3_nt: TGTGCCAGCAGCTTTCGTCTAGCGGGACCCCTACGCACAGATACGCAGTATTTT

d_call: TRBD1
v_call: TRBV19
j_call: TRBJ2-7
clone_size: -
cdr3_aa: CASVEDRGYGEQYF
cdr3_nt: TGTGCCAGTGTCGAAGACAGGGGCTATGGGGAGCAGTACTTC

d_call: TRBD1
v_call: TRBV7-2
j_call: TRBJ1-1
clone_size: -
cdr3_aa: CASRERQGAYTEAFF
cdr3_nt: TGTGCCAGCAGGGAACGACAGGGGGCGTATACTGAAGCTTTCTTT

d_call: TRBD1
v_call: TRBV6-1
j_call: TRBJ1-1
clone_size: once
cdr3_aa: CASSETGTGRRGNTEAFF
cdr3_nt: TGTGCCAGCAGTGAAACCGGGACAGGGAGGCGGGGGAACACTGAAGCTTTCTTT

d_call: -
v_call: TRBV12-5
j_call: TRBJ2-5
clone_size: -
cdr3_aa: CASAPSPVWETQYF
cdr3_nt: TGTGCTAGTGCCCCTAGTCCCGTTTGGGAGACCCAGTACTTC

d_call: -
v_call: TRBV30
j_call: TRBJ1-1
clone_size: few
cdr3_aa: CAWSSGLLSEAFF
cdr3_nt: TGTGCCTGGAGCTCCGGTTTACTAAGTGAAGCTTTCTTT

d_call: TRBD1
v_call: TRBV7-3
j_call: TRBJ2-2
clone_size: -
cdr3_aa: CASSVGQGVTGELFF
cdr3_nt: TGTGCCAGCAGCGTCGGACAGGGGGTAACCGGGGAGCTGTTTTTT

d_call: -
v_call: TRBV7-9
j_call: TRBJ2-5
clone_size: -
cdr3_aa: CASSSGGVETQYF
cdr3_nt: TGTGCCAGCAGTTCGGGGGGCGTAGAGACCCAGTACTTC

d_call: -
v_call: TRBV5-6
j_call: TRBJ2-2
clone_size: -
cdr3_aa: CASSGAGRTNTGELFF
cdr3_nt: TGTGCCAGCAGTGGGGCCGGACGAACGAACACCGGGGAGCTGTTTTTT

d_call: TRBD2
v_call: TRBV7-8
j_call: TRBJ2-5
clone_size: -
cdr3_aa: CASSLGLAGVGTQYF
cdr3_nt: TGTGCCAGCAGCTTAGGACTAGCGGGGGTGGGGACCCAGTACTTC

d_call: -
v_call: TRBV28
j_call: TRBJ2-2
clone_size: -
cdr3_aa: CASTPYGGPGTGELFF
cdr3_nt: TGTGCCAGCACCCCTTACGGGGGGCCGGGCACCGGGGAGCTGTTTTTT

d_call: -
v_call: TRBV19
j_call: TRBJ2-5
clone_size: -
cdr3_aa: CASSIGLGLVETQYF
cdr3_nt: TGTGCCAGTAGTATAGGACTGGGTCTAGTTGAGACCCAGTACTTC

d_call: -
v_call: TRBV7-6
j_call: TRBJ2-2
clone_size: -
cdr3_aa: CASSPRQATPANTGELFF
cdr3_nt: TGTGCCAGCAGCCCCCGGCAGGCGACCCCGGCGAACACCGGGGAGCTGTTTTTT

d_call: TRBD1
v_call: TRBV28
j_call: TRBJ2-3
clone_size: -
cdr3_aa: CASRAQGMGTDTQYF
cdr3_nt: TGTGCCAGCAGAGCACAGGGGATGGGCACAGATACGCAGTATTTT

d_call: -
v_call: TRBV2
j_call: TRBJ1-2
clone_size: few
cdr3_aa: CASNTGSYGYTF
cdr3_nt: TGTGCCAGCAATACCGGGAGCTATGGCTACACCTTC

d_call: TRBD1
v_call: TRBV28
j_call: TRBJ2-1
clone_size: -
cdr3_aa: CASSRQGAYNEQFF
cdr3_nt: TGTGCCAGCAGCAGACAGGGGGCCTACAATGAGCAGTTCTTC

d_call: -
v_call: TRBV5-6
j_call: TRBJ1-5
clone_size: -
cdr3_aa: CASSRLKTGNSNQPQHF
cdr3_nt: TGTGCCAGCAGCCGGCTGAAGACAGGTAATTCCAATCAGCCCCAGCATTTT